This TCR beta chain came from a study of cytomegalovirus exposure and HLA in healthy donors. Study information: Tens of millions of unique TCR sequences came from HLA-typed donors in an early release. Regarding the study as a whole: Per a later analysis, HLA-associated TCR beta chains showed more clonal expansion than other, equally common TCR beta chains.

Trimming stripped 3 bases from V and 0 bases from J, with 8 bases between. Germline assignment: CDR1 MNHEY and CDR2 SMNVEV (reference sequence). The CDR3 is 14 residues long. Researchers ran the PCR with 60 Vbeta and 13 Jbeta primers. Produced via immunoSEQ multiplex PCR; TCRdb's table is partial and in-frame only. The table includes 200,000 to 250,000 clones, approximately 82% detected once. Details on this clone: Its specificity is not known.

The genes are TRBV27 and TRBJ1-1; D might be TRBD1 (5 bases). The clonotype comes from a woman aged 55-70 years in good health and CMV-seropositive. The source material was PBMCs. The CDR3 DNA reads as TGTGCCAGCAGTTTTCGGGGGATGAACACTGAAGCTTTCTTT. This codes for CASSFRGMNTEAFF.